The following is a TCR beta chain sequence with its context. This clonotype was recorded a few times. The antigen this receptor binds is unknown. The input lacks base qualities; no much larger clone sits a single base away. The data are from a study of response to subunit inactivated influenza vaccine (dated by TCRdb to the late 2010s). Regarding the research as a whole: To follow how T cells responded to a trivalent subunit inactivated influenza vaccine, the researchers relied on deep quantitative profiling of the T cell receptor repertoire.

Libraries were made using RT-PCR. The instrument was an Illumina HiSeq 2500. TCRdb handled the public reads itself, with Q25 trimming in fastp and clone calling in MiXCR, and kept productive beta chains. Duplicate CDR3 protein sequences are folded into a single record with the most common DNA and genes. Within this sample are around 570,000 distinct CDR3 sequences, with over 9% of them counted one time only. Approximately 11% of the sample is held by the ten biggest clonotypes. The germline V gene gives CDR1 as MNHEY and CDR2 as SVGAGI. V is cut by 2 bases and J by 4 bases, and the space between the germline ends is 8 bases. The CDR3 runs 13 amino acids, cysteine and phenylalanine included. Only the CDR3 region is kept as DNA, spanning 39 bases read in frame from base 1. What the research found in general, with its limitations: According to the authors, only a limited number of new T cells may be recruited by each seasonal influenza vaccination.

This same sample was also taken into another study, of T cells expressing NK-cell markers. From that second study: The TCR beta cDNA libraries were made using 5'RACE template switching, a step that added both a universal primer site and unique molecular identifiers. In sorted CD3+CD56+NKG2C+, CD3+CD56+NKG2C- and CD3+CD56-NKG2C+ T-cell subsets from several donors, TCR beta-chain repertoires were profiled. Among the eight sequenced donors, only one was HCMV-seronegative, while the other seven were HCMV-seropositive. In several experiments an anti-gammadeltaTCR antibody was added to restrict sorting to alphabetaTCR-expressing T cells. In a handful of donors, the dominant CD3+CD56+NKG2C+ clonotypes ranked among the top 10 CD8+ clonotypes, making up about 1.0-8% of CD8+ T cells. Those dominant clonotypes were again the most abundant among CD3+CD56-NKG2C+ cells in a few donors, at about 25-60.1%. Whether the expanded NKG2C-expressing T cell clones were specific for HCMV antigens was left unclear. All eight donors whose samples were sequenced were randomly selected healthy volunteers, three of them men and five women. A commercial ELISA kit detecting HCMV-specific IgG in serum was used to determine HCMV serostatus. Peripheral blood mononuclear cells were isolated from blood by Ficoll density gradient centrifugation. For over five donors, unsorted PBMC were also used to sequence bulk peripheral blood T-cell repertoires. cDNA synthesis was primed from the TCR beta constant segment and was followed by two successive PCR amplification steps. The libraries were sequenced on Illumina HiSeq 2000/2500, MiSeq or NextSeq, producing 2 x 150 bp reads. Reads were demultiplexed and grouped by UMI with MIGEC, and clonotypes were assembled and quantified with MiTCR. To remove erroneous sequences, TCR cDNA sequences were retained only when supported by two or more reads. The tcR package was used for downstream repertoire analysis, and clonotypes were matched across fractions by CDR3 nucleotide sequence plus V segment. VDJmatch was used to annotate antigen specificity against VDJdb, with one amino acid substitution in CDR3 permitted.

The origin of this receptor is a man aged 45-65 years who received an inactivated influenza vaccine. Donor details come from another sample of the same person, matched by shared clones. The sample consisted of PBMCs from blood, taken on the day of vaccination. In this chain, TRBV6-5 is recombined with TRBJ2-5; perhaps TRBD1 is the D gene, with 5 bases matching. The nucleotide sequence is TGTGCCAGCAGTTACGGGCAGGGAGAGACCCAGTACTTC. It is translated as CASSYGQGETQYF.